The TCR beta chain described here comes from a study of cytomegalovirus exposure and HLA in healthy donors. Notes on the study in general: About 87% or about 30% of the time was how often most TCR beta V segments were productive, according to an earlier analysis. In a later analysis, at a false discovery rate of 0.05, roughly 17,000 TCR beta sequences matched HLA alleles.

Turning to this clone: Its antigen is still unknown.

The CDR3 spans 14 residues. The V gene lost 0 bases and the J gene lost 7 bases, with 12 bases spanning the gap. Germline V gene sequence: CDR1 LNHNV, CDR2 YYDKDF (reference sequence). The PCR had 60 Vbeta and 13 Jbeta primers. Using immunoSEQ multiplex PCR, the repertoire was profiled, and TCRdb retains in-frame clones only, with some absent. The record lists about 75,000 clones, of which the ten most abundant hold under 3%. The chain employs TRBV15 and TRBJ1-1; D possibly corresponds to TRBD1 (6 bases). The source is a man between 35 and 55 years old in good health and CMV-seronegative. The sample consisted of PBMCs. The DNA of the CDR3 is TGTGCCACCAGCAGAGACAGGGGTCAGGGTGAAGCTTTCTTT. It encodes CATSRDRGQGEAFF.